This T cell receptor (beta chain) was recovered during a study of spatial heterogeneity in lung cancer. TCRdb processed the 5' RACE reads anew with MiXCR; each CDR3 protein has one entry. The sample lists tens of thousands of distinct CDR3 sequences, 5.2% occurring once. Time point in this sample: sample taken at primary tumor resection. Unsorted samples of tumor, nontumor lung or frozen PBMC had their whole RNA sequenced. The CDR3 length is 12 residues. From germline, CDR1 is SGHRS and CDR2 YFSETQ. V lost 1 base and J lost 5, with 5 bases in between. This clonotype has ten or more counts. Sample: PBMCs, taken at surgery. The chain carries TRBV5-1 and TRBJ2-3; no definite D call. This TCR came from a female donor with early-stage non-small cell lung cancer. The CDR3 here is CASSLRGDTQYF. The CDR3 DNA is TGCGCCAGCAGCTTGCGAGGAGATACGCAGTATTTT.